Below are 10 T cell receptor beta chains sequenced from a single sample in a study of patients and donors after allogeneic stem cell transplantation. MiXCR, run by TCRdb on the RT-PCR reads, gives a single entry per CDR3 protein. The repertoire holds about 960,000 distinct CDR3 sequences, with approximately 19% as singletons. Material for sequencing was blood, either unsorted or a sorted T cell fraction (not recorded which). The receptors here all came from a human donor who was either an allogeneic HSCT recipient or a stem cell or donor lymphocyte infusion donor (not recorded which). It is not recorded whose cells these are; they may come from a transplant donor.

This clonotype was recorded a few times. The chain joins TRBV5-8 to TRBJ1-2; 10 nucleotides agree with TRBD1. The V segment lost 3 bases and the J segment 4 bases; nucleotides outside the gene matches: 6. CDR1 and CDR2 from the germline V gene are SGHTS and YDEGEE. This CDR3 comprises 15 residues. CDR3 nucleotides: TGTGCCAGCAGCTACGGGACAGGGGAAGTCTATGGCTACACCTTC. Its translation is CASSYGTGEVYGYTF. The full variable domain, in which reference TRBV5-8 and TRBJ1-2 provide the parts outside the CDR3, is EAGVTQSPTHLIKTRGQQATLRCSPISGHTSVYWYQQALGLGLQFLLWYDEGEERNRGNFPPRFSGRQFPNYSSELNVNALELEDSALYLCASSYGTGEVYGYTFGSGTRLTVV.

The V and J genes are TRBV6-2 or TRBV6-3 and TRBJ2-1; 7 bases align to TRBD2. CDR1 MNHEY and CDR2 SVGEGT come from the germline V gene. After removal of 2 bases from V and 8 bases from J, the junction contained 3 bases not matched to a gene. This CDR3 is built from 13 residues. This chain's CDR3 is CASSYEAGDEQFF. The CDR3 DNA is TGTGCCAGCAGTTACGAGGCGGGGGATGAGCAGTTCTTC.

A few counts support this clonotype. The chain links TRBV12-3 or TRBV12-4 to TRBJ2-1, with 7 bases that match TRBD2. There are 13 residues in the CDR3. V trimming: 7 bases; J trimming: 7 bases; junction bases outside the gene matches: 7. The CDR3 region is CASMAGVENEQFF. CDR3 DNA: TGTGCCAGCATGGCGGGAGTCGAGAATGAGCAGTTCTTC.

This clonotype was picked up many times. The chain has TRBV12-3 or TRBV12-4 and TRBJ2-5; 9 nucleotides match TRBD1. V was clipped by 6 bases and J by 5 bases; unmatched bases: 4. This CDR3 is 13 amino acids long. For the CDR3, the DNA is TGTGCCAGCAGCCCCGACAGGGGGGAGACCCAGTACTTC. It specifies CASSPDRGETQYF.

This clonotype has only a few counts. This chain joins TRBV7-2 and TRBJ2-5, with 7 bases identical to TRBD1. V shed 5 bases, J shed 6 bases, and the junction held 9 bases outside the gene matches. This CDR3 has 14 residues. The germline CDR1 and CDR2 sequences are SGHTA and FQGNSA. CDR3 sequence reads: CASSTGQVGKTQYF. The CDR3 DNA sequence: TGTGCCAGCAGCACCGGACAGGTTGGGAAGACCCAGTACTTC.

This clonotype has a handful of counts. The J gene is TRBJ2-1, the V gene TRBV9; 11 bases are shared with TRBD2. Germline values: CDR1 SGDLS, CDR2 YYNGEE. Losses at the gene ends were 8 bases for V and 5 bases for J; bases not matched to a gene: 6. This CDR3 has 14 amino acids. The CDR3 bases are TGTGCCAGTCGTCCTAGCGGGGGGAACAATGAGCAGTTCTTC. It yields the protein CASRPSGGNNEQFF.

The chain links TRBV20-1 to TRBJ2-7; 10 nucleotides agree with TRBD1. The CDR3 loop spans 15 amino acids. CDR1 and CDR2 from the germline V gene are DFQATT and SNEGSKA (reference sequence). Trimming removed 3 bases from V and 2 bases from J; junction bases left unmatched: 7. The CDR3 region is CSASRQGAVPYEQYF. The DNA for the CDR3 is TGCAGTGCTAGTCGACAGGGGGCAGTCCCCTACGAGCAGTACTTC.

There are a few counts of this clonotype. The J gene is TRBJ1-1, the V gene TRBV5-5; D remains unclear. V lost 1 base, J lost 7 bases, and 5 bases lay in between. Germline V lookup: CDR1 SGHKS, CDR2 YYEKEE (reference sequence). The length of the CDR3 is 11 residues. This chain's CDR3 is CASSLFGEAFF. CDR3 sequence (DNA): TGTGCCAGCAGCTTGTTTGGTGAAGCTTTCTTT.

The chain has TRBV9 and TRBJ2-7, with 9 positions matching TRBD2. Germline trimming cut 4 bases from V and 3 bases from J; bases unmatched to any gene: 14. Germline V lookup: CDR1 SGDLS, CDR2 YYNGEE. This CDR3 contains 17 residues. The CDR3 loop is CASSRQSSGGPHYEQYF. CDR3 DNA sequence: TGTGCCAGCAGCAGACAATCGAGCGGGGGGCCTCACTACGAGCAGTACTTC.

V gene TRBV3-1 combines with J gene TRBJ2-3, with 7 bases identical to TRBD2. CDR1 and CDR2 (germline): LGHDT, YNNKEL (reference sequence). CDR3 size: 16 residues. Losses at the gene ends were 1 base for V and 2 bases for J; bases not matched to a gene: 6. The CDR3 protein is CASSQARGEITDTQYF. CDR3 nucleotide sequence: TGTGCCAGCAGCCAAGCCCGGGGGGAGATCACAGATACGCAGTATTTT.